This is a list of T cell receptor beta chains from one sample in a study of identical twins. TCRdb re-derived calls from the 5' RACE reads in MiXCR, one entry per CDR3 protein. The sample has over 500,000 distinct CDR3 sequences, around 20% seen once. These same data were also listed under a study on T cells expressing NK-cell markers.

The sample comprised CD4+ T cells sorted from blood. The receptor set was obtained from a woman under 30 in good health. Each CDR3 is given with its conserved first and last residue. D genes are given only for firm matches. A clone size is listed for some rows: how often the clone was seen (once, few, many), or a class if it is expanded.

cdr3_length clone_size j_call d_call v_call cdr3_aa cdr3_nt
18 - TRBJ2-3 TRBD2 TRBV11-2 CASSSGLAGFYSTDTQYF TGTGCCAGCAGCTCGGGACTAGCGGGATTCTATAGCACAGATACGCAGTATTTT
12 few TRBJ1-1 - TRBV11-1 CASSLRPREAFF TGTGCCAGCAGCTTAAGGCCGCGGGAAGCTTTCTTT
16 few TRBJ2-3 TRBD2 TRBV12-3/TRBV12-4 CASSPGTSGGSDTQYF TGTGCCAGCAGTCCCGGGACTAGCGGGGGTTCAGATACGCAGTATTTT
13 many TRBJ1-6 - TRBV12-3/TRBV12-4 CASTRGSNSPLHF TGTGCCAGCACTCGAGGCTCCAATTCACCCCTCCACTTT
14 - TRBJ2-7 - TRBV20-1 CSARENTSPAEQYF TGCAGTGCTAGAGAGAATACCTCCCCGGCCGAGCAGTACTTC
13 few TRBJ1-1 - TRBV2 CASSDLGGTEAFF TGTGCCAGCAGTGACCTAGGTGGCACTGAAGCTTTCTTT
15 - TRBJ2-7 - TRBV6-5 CASSYSSGRPYEQYF TGTGCCAGCAGTTACTCAAGCGGGCGACCCTACGAGCAGTACTTC
11 few TRBJ1-1 TRBD1 TRBV12-3/TRBV12-4 CASRGQGEAFF TGTGCCAGCAGGGGACAGGGCGAAGCTTTCTTT
16 few TRBJ2-3 - TRBV18 CASSPLPYSFTDTQYF TGTGCCAGCTCACCCCTACCCTACAGTTTCACAGATACGCAGTATTTT
15 - TRBJ2-2 - TRBV12-3/TRBV12-4 CASSGVQGGAGELFF TGTGCCAGCAGCGGGGTACAGGGAGGCGCCGGGGAGCTGTTTTTT
16 many TRBJ2-2 - TRBV4-3 CASSQAREFVTGELFF TGCGCCAGCAGCCAAGCTCGGGAGTTTGTCACCGGGGAGCTGTTTTTT
14 - TRBJ1-5 - TRBV7-3 CASSPYLLQGPQHF TGTGCCAGCAGCCCGTATTTGTTACAGGGGCCCCAGCATTTT
14 - TRBJ1-2 TRBD1 TRBV9 CASSGLTGGLGYTF TGTGCCAGCAGCGGCCTAACAGGGGGATTAGGCTACACCTTC
15 few TRBJ2-1 TRBD1 TRBV7-9 CASSLARGLYNEQFF TGTGCCAGCAGCTTAGCCAGGGGGCTCTACAATGAGCAGTTCTTC
11 - TRBJ2-1 - TRBV7-9 CASTADNEQFF TGTGCCAGCACAGCGGACAATGAGCAGTTCTTC
12 - TRBJ1-5 - TRBV19 CAAGEMNQPQHF TGTGCCGCCGGGGAAATGAATCAGCCCCAGCATTTT
14 few TRBJ1-1 - TRBV6-2/TRBV6-3 CASSYPGAGTEAFF TGTGCCAGCAGTTACCCCGGGGCCGGCACTGAAGCTTTCTTT
14 - TRBJ2-7 - TRBV6-5 CASSYSLAQDEQYF TGTGCCAGCAGTTACTCCTTGGCTCAGGACGAGCAGTACTTC
16 few TRBJ2-1 TRBD2 TRBV7-9 CASSAIPGLARNEQFF TGTGCCAGCAGCGCTATACCGGGACTAGCACGAAATGAGCAGTTCTTC
13 - TRBJ2-1 - TRBV29-1 CSVQAIPYNEQFF TGCAGCGTTCAGGCCATCCCCTACAATGAGCAGTTCTTC
13 - TRBJ1-2 - TRBV12-3/TRBV12-4 CASTFNREGGYTF TGTGCCAGCACCTTTAACAGAGAGGGTGGCTACACCTTC
14 - TRBJ1-2 TRBD1 TRBV20-1 CSANNRGRRYGYTF TGCAGTGCCAATAACAGGGGGCGCCGGTATGGCTACACCTTC
11 few TRBJ1-1 - TRBV29-1 CSVGRETEAFF TGCAGCGTTGGAAGGGAGACTGAAGCTTTCTTT
14 many TRBJ2-1 TRBD2 TRBV7-2 CASSILAANSEQFF TGTGCCAGCAGTATACTAGCGGCAAATAGCGAGCAGTTCTTC